Here is one T cell receptor beta chain with its context. Its antigen is not known. Using immunoSEQ multiplex PCR, the repertoire was profiled, and TCRdb retains in-frame clones only, with some absent. The data hold over 120,000 clones, with around 93% observed a single time. This sample was included in a study of cytomegalovirus exposure and HLA in healthy donors. Study background: The same platform was used for the 100 to 150 validation repertoires and the approximately 700 first-cohort repertoires, a later analysis reported.

Findings and limits, study-wide: Many donors shared some public TCRs, even though most TCR sequences were rare. The listing of some 170 TCR beta chains classed them as cytomegalovirus-associated.

This CDR3 contains 18 residues. Trimming stripped 3 bases from V and 4 bases from J, with 19 bases between. Per the germline V gene, CDR1 is SGHTA and CDR2 is FQGTGA. V usage is TRBV7-3 and J usage is TRBJ2-6; TRBD1 might be the D (5 bases). The specimen was PBMCs. This clonotype originated in a man aged 18 to 29 in good health and CMV-seropositive. CDR3 sequence reads: CASSFVGSRGAGANVLTF. CDR3 DNA: TGTGCCAGCAGCTTCGTCGGATCTAGGGGCGCCGGGGCCAACGTCCTGACTTTC.